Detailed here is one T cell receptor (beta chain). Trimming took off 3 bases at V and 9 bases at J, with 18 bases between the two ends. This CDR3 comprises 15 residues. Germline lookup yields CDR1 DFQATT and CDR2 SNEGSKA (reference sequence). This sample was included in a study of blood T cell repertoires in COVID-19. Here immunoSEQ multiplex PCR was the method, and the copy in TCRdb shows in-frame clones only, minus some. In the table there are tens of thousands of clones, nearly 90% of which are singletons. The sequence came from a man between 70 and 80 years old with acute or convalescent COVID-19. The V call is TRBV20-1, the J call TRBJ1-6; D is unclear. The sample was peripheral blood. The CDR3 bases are TGCAGTGCTAGTGCGGCCCCCGTCGGGGTTTCACCCCTCCACTTT. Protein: CSASAAPVGVSPLHF.